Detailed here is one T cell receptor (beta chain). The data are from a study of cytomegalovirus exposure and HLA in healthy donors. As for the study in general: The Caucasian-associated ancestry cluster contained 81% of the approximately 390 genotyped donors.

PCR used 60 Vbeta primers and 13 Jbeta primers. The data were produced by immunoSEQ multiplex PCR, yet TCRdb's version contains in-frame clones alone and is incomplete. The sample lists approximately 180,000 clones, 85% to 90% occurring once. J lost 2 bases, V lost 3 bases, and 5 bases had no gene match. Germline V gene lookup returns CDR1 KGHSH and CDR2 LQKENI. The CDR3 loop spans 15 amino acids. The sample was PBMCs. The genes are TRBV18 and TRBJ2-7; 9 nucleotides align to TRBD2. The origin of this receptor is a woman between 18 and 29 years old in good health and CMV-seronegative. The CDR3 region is CASSPPGLATYEQYF. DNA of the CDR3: TGTGCCAGCTCACCCCCGGGACTAGCAACCTACGAGCAGTACTTC.